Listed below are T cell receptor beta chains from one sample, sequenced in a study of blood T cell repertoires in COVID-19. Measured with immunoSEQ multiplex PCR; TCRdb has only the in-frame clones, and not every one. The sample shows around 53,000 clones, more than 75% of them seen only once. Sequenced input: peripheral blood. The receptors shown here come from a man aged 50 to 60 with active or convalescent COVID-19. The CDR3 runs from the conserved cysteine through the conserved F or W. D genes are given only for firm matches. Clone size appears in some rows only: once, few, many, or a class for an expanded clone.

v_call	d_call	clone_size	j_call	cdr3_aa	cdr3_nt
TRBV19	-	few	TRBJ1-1	CASTRDQGTEAFF	TGTGCCAGTACCAGGGATCAGGGGACTGAAGCTTTCTTT
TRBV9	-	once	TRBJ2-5	CASSSTGTQETQYF	TGTGCCAGCAGCTCTACAGGGACCCAAGAGACCCAGTACTTC
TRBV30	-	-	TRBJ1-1	CAWSPPVMNTEAFF	TGTGCCTGGAGCCCTCCGGTCATGAACACTGAAGCTTTCTTT
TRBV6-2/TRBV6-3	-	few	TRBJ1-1	CASSYSNSGEAFF	TGTGCCAGCAGTTACTCGAATTCGGGGGAAGCTTTCTTT
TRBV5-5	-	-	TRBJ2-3	CASSAQGPGTDTQYF	TGTGCCAGCAGCGCACAGGGACCGGGCACAGATACGCAGTATTTT
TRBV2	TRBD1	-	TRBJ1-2	CASSPEPIGGCTF	TGTGCCAGCAGCCCTGAACCCATAGGGGGCTGCACCTTC
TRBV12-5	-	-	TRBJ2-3	CASGLDKSTDTQYF	TGTGCTAGTGGTTTGGACAAGAGCACAGATACGCAGTATTTT
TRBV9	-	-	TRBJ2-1	CASSSGLSSYNEQFF	TGTGCCAGCAGCTCTGGACTATCCTCCTACAATGAGCAGTTCTTC
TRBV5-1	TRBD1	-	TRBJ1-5	CASSLETGGQPQHF	TGCGCCAGCAGCTTGGAGACAGGGGGTCAGCCCCAGCATTTT
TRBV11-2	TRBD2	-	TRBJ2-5	CASRFLGTSGGETQYF	TGTGCCAGCAGATTTTTAGGGACTAGCGGGGGAGAGACCCAGTACTTC
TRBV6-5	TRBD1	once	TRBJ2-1	CASSWDRGYNEQFF	TGTGCCAGCAGCTGGGACAGGGGCTACAATGAGCAGTTCTTC
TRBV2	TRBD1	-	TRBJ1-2	CASRKGTGWAYTF	TGTGCCAGCAGAAAAGGGACAGGGTGGGCCTACACCTTC
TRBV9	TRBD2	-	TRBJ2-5	CASSVLAGAEETQYF	TGTGCCAGCAGCGTCCTAGCGGGGGCCGAGGAGACCCAGTACTTC
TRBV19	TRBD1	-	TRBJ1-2	CASSIDLQTGKKDGYTF	TGTGCCAGTAGTATAGATCTCCAGACAGGGAAGAAAGATGGCTACACCTTC
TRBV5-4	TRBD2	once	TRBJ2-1	CASSAAGGRPEQFF	TGTGCCAGCAGCGCAGCGGGGGGGCGTCCTGAGCAGTTCTTC
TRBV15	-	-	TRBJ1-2	CATLDSGYGYTF	TGTGCCACCTTGGACAGCGGCTATGGCTACACCTTC
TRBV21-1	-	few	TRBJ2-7	CASSKLRGADEQYF	TGTGCCAGCAGCAAACTGCGGGGGGCGGACGAGCAGTACTTC
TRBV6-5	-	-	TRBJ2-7	CASSKGGLRNEQYF	TGTGCCAGCTCAAAGGGGGGGCTTCGGAACGAGCAGTACTTC
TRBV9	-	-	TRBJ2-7	CASSVAGYEQYF	TGTGCCAGCAGCGTAGCCGGGTACGAGCAGTACTTC
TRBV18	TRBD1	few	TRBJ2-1	CASSGGQLYNEQFF	TGTGCCAGCTCAGGGGGACAGCTATACAATGAGCAGTTCTTC
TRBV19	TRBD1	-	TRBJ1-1	CASRGPGQGEAFF	TGTGCCAGTAGGGGCCCGGGACAGGGTGAAGCTTTCTTT
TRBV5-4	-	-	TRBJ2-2	CASSLDINTGELFF	TGTGCCAGCAGCTTGGACATTAACACCGGGGAGCTGTTTTTT
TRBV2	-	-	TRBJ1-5	CASQGSSGNQPQHF	TGTGCCAGCCAGGGGTCATCAGGCAATCAGCCCCAGCATTTT
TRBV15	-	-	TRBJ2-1	CATSRGTASSYNEQFF	TGTGCCACCAGCAGAGGGACAGCGAGCTCCTACAATGAGCAGTTCTTC
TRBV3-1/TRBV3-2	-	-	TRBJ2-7	CASSLGRGEQYF	TGTGCCAGCAGCCTCGGGAGAGGGGAGCAGTACTTC
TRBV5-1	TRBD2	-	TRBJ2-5	CASSLGETSGQETQYF	TGCGCCAGCAGCCTCGGGGAGACTAGCGGTCAAGAGACCCAGTACTTC
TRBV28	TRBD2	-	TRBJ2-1	CASSLTSAHHNEQFF	TGTGCCAGCTCCCTCACTAGCGCCCATCACAATGAGCAGTTCTTC
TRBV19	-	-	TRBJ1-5	CASSAGQNQPQHF	TGTGCCAGCAGTGCAGGTCAAAATCAGCCCCAGCATTTT
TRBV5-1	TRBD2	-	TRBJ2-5	CASSSSGGLETQYF	TGCGCCAGCAGCTCTAGCGGGGGGTTAGAGACCCAGTACTTC
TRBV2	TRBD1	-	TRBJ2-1	CASRLGPGQEQFF	TGTGCCAGCAGGTTGGGTCCGGGACAGGAGCAGTTCTTC
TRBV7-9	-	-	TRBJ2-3	CASSFGGTSTDTQYF	TGTGCCAGCAGCTTTGGCGGGACTAGCACAGATACGCAGTATTTT
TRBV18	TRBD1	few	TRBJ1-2	CASSPSTGDGGYTF	TGTGCCAGCTCACCTAGTACAGGGGATGGCGGCTACACCTTC
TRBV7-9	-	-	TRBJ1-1	CASSVLGVSRNTEAFF	TGTGCCAGCAGCGTCCTAGGGGTCAGCAGGAACACTGAAGCTTTCTTT
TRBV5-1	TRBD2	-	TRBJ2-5	CASSSGLAEIGGYQETQYF	TGCGCCAGCAGCTCGGGACTAGCGGAAATAGGGGGGTACCAAGAGACCCAGTACTTC
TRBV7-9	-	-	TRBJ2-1	CASSLYGENNEQFF	TGTGCCAGCAGCTTATACGGGGAAAACAATGAGCAGTTCTTC
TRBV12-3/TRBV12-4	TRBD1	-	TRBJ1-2	CASSIGTDGYTF	TGTGCCAGCAGTATAGGGACAGATGGCTACACCTTC
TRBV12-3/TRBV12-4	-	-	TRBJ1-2	CASSLNYGYTF	TGTGCCAGCAGTCTCAACTATGGCTACACCTTC